The present T cell receptor beta chain was sequenced within a study of shared clonotypes between healthy human individuals. Study background: Contributing individuals were a couple of females and three males aged 18 to 49.

Naive CD8 isolation took CD45RO-negative cells positively selected for CCR7 and excluded terminally differentiated effector memory CD45RA+ cells. Trimming removed 6 bases from V and 2 bases from J, with 17 bases in between. This CDR3 region has 15 residues. Germline values: CDR1 SGHVS, CDR2 FQNEAQ. Data came from immunoSEQ multiplex PCR; TCRdb stores just in-frame clones and leaves some out. The sample contains about 590,000 clones, roughly 95% of which appear only once. The chain has TRBV7-8 and TRBJ2-7, with a weak D call TRBD1 (5 bases). This clonotype originated in a woman in her 30s in good health. Sample: naive CD8+ T cells sorted from blood. In nucleotides, the CDR3 is TGTGCCAGCAGGGAACAAGGACATCCGGCCTACGAGCAGTACTTC. Encoded protein: CASREQGHPAYEQYF.